The next 25 T cell receptor beta chains were all read from a single sample in a study of blood T cell repertoires in COVID-19. Clones were read by immunoSEQ multiplex PCR, and TCRdb kept only the in-frame ones, dropping some. The profile shows fewer than 500,000 clones, roughly 90% of them singletons. Sequencing used PBMCs or T cells enriched from blood (not recorded which). All receptors derive from a young woman who had recovered from COVID-19.

The CDR3 DNA follows: TGTGCCAGCAGTTTAAGGAGGGGGGGAGGGGCCCAGTACTTC. It encodes CASSLRRGGGAQYF. The chain couples TRBV27 to TRBJ2-5, with TRBD2 as a possible D gene (7 bases). The CDR3 totals 14 residues. The V gene lost 2 bases and the J gene lost 9 bases, with 16 bases spanning the gap. Germline CDR1 reads MNHEY; CDR2 reads SMNVEV (reference sequence).

This rearrangement joins TRBV5-1 to TRBJ1-1; weak D call: TRBD1 (6 bases). CDR1 and CDR2 from the germline V gene are SGHRS and YFSETQ. CDR3 length equals 13 residues. The ends were cut back, 6 bases at V and 3 bases at J, with 12 bases in the middle. The CDR3 sequence is CASKTQGDTEAFF. CDR3 bases: TGCGCCAGCAAGACACAGGGAGACACTGAAGCTTTCTTT.

This chain uses TRBV27 with TRBJ2-5, with 8 bases aligning to TRBD2. This CDR3 spans 18 amino acids. Germline assignment: CDR1 MNHEY and CDR2 SMNVEV (reference sequence). J lost 5 bases, V lost 5 bases, and 19 bases had no gene match. This chain's CDR3 is CASSPRGSGAFVRETQYF. In DNA, the CDR3 is TGTGCCAGCAGTCCCCGAGGTAGCGGGGCGTTCGTACGGGAGACCCAGTACTTC.

The chain carries TRBV14 and TRBJ2-5; unclear D gene. The CDR3 consists of 12 residues. Germline CDR1 is SGHDN and CDR2 is FVKESK. V was trimmed by 0 bases and J by 7 bases, leaving 6 bases between them. CDR3 sequence reads: CASSQDFRTQYF. For the CDR3, the DNA is TGTGCCAGCAGCCAAGATTTCAGGACCCAGTACTTC. The full variable domain, in which reference TRBV14 and TRBJ2-5 provide the parts outside the CDR3, is EAGVTQFPSHSVIEKGQTVTLRCDPISGHDNLYWYRRVMGKEIKFLLHFVKESKQDESGMPNNRFLAERTGGTYSTLKVQPAELEDSGVYFCASSQDFRTQYFGPGTRLLVL.

The chain couples TRBV7-3 to TRBJ2-7; possibly TRBD1 for D (6 bases). Germline lookup yields CDR1 SGHTA and CDR2 FQGTGA. V was cut by 5 bases and J by 2 bases, with 19 bases left in between. The length of the CDR3 is 16 residues. In DNA, the CDR3 is TGTGCCAGCAGCCCTGGGGGCCCCGGGACAACCTACGAGCAGTACTTC. It codes for CASSPGGPGTTYEQYF.

The V and J genes are TRBV10-3 and TRBJ2-3, with TRBD2 identical over 8 bases. Trimming at V came to 7 bases and at J to 3 bases, leaving 3 bases not matched to a gene. Germline V gene sequence: CDR1 ENHRY, CDR2 SYGVKD. The CDR3 is made up of 13 amino acids. The CDR3 sequence: CAITGGGTDTQYF. CDR3 in DNA: TGTGCCATCACGGGCGGGGGGACAGATACGCAGTATTTT.

The CDR3 region has the DNA TGTGCCAGCAGGCTTGTCGGGAAATGGGCGAACACCGGGGAGCTGTTTTTT. Its protein product is CASRLVGKWANTGELFF. The chain couples TRBV11-2 to TRBJ2-2; tentatively, D is TRBD2 (5 bases). Trimming removed 6 bases from V and 0 bases from J, with 17 bases in between. The V gene's germline CDR1 is SGHAT and CDR2 FQNNGV. This CDR3 is 17 amino acids long. Based on the CDR3 plus reference TRBV11-2 and TRBJ2-2, the full variable domain is EAGVAQSPRYKIIEKRQSVAFWCNPISGHATLYWYQQILGQGPKLLIQFQNNGVVDDSQLPKDRFSAERLKGVDSTLKIQPAKLEDSAVYLCASRLVGKWANTGELFFGEGSRLTVL.

The chain's CDR3 is CASSLRDSGYNEQFF. In DNA, the CDR3 is TGTGCCAGCAGCCTCCGGGACTCTGGCTACAATGAGCAGTTCTTC. The V call is TRBV27, the J call TRBJ2-1; a possible D gene is TRBD2 (6 bases). The CDR3 covers 15 residues. Germline CDR1 and CDR2: MNHEY and SMNVEV (reference sequence). Trimming pared 6 bases from V and 3 bases from J, leaving 15 bases between.

The genes are TRBV27 and TRBJ1-5, with no clear D. The CDR3 spans 13 residues. Per germline, CDR1 MNHEY and CDR2 SMNVEV (reference sequence). V was shortened by 5 bases and J by 5 bases, with 10 bases between the two germline ends. The CDR3 DNA reads TGTGCCAGCAGTCCGAACACCTATCAGCCCCAGCATTTT. This sequence encodes CASSPNTYQPQHF.

The J gene is TRBJ1-1, the V gene TRBV7-8; 8 bases are shared with TRBD1. CDR3 length: 15 amino acids. CDR1 SGHVS and CDR2 FQNEAQ come from the germline V gene. Unmatched junction bases numbered 5, after V lost 5 bases and J lost 0 bases. CDR3 region: CASSRQGTLNTEAFF. Written as DNA, the CDR3 is TGTGCCAGCAGCCGACAGGGGACCTTGAACACTGAAGCTTTCTTT.

The V call is TRBV7-9, the J call TRBJ1-4; D is undetermined. The CDR3 spans 14 residues. V was pared by 5 bases and J by 0 bases, with 7 bases between. Germline assignment: CDR1 SEHNR and CDR2 FQNEAQ (reference sequence). For the CDR3, the DNA is TGTGCCAGCAGCGCGAGTGCAACTAATGAAAAACTGTTTTTT. It is translated as CASSASATNEKLFF.

V gene TRBV29-1 combines with J gene TRBJ2-7, with TRBD2 identical over 10 bases. Germline V lookup: CDR1 SQVTM, CDR2 ANQGSEA. The CDR3 runs 13 residues. V gave up 5 bases and J gave up 4 bases; unmatched junction bases: 5. CDR3 DNA sequence: TGCAGCGTTTCCGGGACTAGCGTTTACGAGCAGTACTTC. It yields the protein CSVSGTSVYEQYF.

V gene TRBV7-2 combines with J gene TRBJ2-7, with D possibly TRBD2 on 6 matching bases. From germline, CDR1 is SGHTA and CDR2 FQGNSA. Trimming left V 1 base short and J 5 bases short, with 15 bases between. This CDR3 is built from 15 residues. Here the CDR3 DNA reads TGTGCCAGCAGCTTAGGGCGGGATGTGGGGGACGAGCAGTACTTC. It translates to CASSLGRDVGDEQYF.

The rearrangement uses TRBV29-1 and TRBJ2-1; 9 bases agree with TRBD1. The CDR3 extends over 14 amino acids. Germline V lookup: CDR1 SQVTM, CDR2 ANQGSEA. V shed 2 bases, J shed 10 bases, and the junction held 9 bases outside the gene matches. The CDR3 DNA reads TGCAGCGTTGAAACCCGGACAGGGGAGGACGAGCAGTTCTTC. It is translated as CSVETRTGEDEQFF.

The chain joins TRBV10-2 to TRBJ1-2; D is unclear. Germline V gene lookup returns CDR1 WSHSY and CDR2 SAAADI. The CDR3 is 12 amino acids. Trimming cost V 4 bases and J 5 bases, with 8 bases left between them. The CDR3 DNA reads TGCGCCAGCAGTGCCCGCGTGTATGGCTACACCTTC. Translating it yields CASSARVYGYTF.

The V and J genes are TRBV10-1 and TRBJ2-5, with D maybe TRBD1 (5 bases). The CDR3 is 21 amino acids. From germline, CDR1 is WNHNN and CDR2 SYGVQD (reference sequence). Between the trimmed V and J ends, which lost 2 bases and 2 bases, there was a span of 30 bases. CDR3 residues: CASSERAPRCQGLRVQETQYF. CDR3 DNA sequence: TGCGCCAGCAGTGAGAGGGCCCCTAGGTGCCAGGGATTAAGGGTACAAGAGACCCAGTACTTC.

CDR3 loop: CASSEWQGQNEQFF. The CDR3 region has the DNA TGTGCCAGCAGTGAATGGCAGGGTCAGAATGAGCAGTTCTTC. The V and J genes are TRBV2 and TRBJ2-1, with D perhaps matching TRBD1 (5 bases). Trimming took off 2 bases at V and 7 bases at J, with 12 bases between the two ends. The CDR3 loop spans 14 amino acids. Germline lookup yields CDR1 SNHLY and CDR2 FYNNEI.

The genes are TRBV10-1 and TRBJ2-3; D ambiguous. Per germline, CDR1 WNHNN and CDR2 SYGVQD (reference sequence). The CDR3 covers 12 residues. Trimming cost V 6 bases and J 5 bases, with 9 bases left between them. In DNA form, the CDR3 reads TGCGCCAGCAGCGCCACCGGAGATACGCAGTATTTT. Amino acid sequence: CASSATGDTQYF.

This clone showed up just once. This chain joins TRBV2 and TRBJ1-4; D gene unclear. V lost 7 bases, J lost 8 bases, and 8 bases lay in between. The CDR3 is 11 residues long. CDR1 is SNHLY, CDR2 FYNNEI, per germline. The CDR3 DNA sequence: TGTGCCAGCATCCAAGAGGAAAAACTGTTTTTT. Protein: CASIQEEKLFF.

V and J are TRBV7-2 and TRBJ2-5; D remains unclear. This CDR3 contains 14 residues. The V gene lost 5 bases and the J gene lost 0 bases, with 10 bases spanning the gap. The germline CDR1 and CDR2 sequences are SGHTA and FQGNSA. The CDR3 region has the DNA TGTGCCAGCAGCCTCAACTCCTACCAAGAGACCCAGTACTTC. Encoded protein: CASSLNSYQETQYF.

The J gene is TRBJ2-7, the V gene TRBV19, with 7 positions matching TRBD1. CDR1 and CDR2 from the germline V gene are LNHDA and SQIVND (reference sequence). CDR3 length: 13 residues. J lost 1 base, V lost 5 bases, and 2 bases had no gene match. CDR3: CASSGDSSYEQYF. CDR3 DNA sequence: TGTGCCAGTAGTGGGGACAGTTCCTACGAGCAGTACTTC.

The chain carries TRBV18 and TRBJ2-7; D possibly corresponds to TRBD2 (6 bases). The germline V gene has CDR1 KGHSH and CDR2 LQKENI. V lost 0 bases and J lost 2, with 11 bases in between. The CDR3 has 15 residues. The CDR3 DNA reads TGTGCCAGCTCACCACCGGGGGGAACCCCCTACGAGCAGTACTTC. Amino acids: CASSPPGGTPYEQYF.

The chain has TRBV5-4 and TRBJ2-7, with 10 nucleotides matching TRBD1. Losses at the gene ends were 1 base for V and 4 bases for J; bases not matched to a gene: 5. CDR3 size: 15 residues. In germline, CDR1 is SGHNT, CDR2 YYREEE (reference sequence). Here the CDR3 DNA reads TGTGCCAGCAGCTTGACGGGACAGGGGATATACGAGCAGTACTTC. Residues: CASSLTGQGIYEQYF.

This chain uses TRBV14 with TRBJ1-6; 7 nucleotides agree with TRBD1. This CDR3 is 14 amino acids long. Germline V CDR1 and CDR2: SGHDN, FVKESK. V was clipped by 4 bases and J by 7 bases; unmatched bases: 4. The CDR3 region has the DNA TGTGCCAGCAGCCGGGACAGAGTGAATTCACCCCTCCACTTT. Protein sequence: CASSRDRVNSPLHF.

Here the CDR3 reads CAWSTPGQGFEYGYTF. DNA of the CDR3: TGTGCCTGGAGCACCCCGGGACAGGGCTTCGAGTATGGCTACACCTTC. V and J are TRBV30 and TRBJ1-2; TRBD1 matches at 9 bases. Germline trimming cut 3 bases from V and 5 bases from J; bases unmatched to any gene: 13. This CDR3 region has 16 residues. Germline values: CDR1 GTSNPN, CDR2 SVGIG (reference sequence).